The clone carrying this TCR beta chain was picked up one time. The target antigen is unknown. These data belong to a study of cytomegalovirus exposure and HLA in healthy donors. Study-wide findings and caveats: An analysis done earlier found most TCR beta V segments productive about 87% or about 30% of the time.

A multiplex PCR was run with 60 Vbeta primers and 13 Jbeta primers. Profiled with immunoSEQ multiplex PCR; TCRdb holds only in-frame clones, not every one. The sample has about 180,000 clones, 80% seen once. V was shortened by 5 bases and J by 1 base, with 9 bases between the two germline ends. This CDR3 region has 14 residues. CDR1 is SNHLY and CDR2 is FYNNEI in the germline V gene. This chain connects TRBV2 to TRBJ2-1, with a weak D call TRBD1 (6 bases). The source of this sequence is a woman aged 25-40 years in good health and CMV-seronegative. Sequencing used PBMCs. CDR3 coding DNA: TGTGCCAGCAGTTCACAGGGATCCTACAATGAGCAGTTCTTC. Its translation: CASSSQGSYNEQFF. Using reference TRBV2 and TRBJ2-1 for the parts outside the CDR3, the full variable domain is EPEVTQTPSHQVTQMGQEVILRCVPISNHLYFYWYRQILGQKVEFLVSFYNNEISEKSEIFDDQFSVERPDGSNFTLKIRSTKLEDSAMYFCASSSQGSYNEQFFGPGTRLTVL.